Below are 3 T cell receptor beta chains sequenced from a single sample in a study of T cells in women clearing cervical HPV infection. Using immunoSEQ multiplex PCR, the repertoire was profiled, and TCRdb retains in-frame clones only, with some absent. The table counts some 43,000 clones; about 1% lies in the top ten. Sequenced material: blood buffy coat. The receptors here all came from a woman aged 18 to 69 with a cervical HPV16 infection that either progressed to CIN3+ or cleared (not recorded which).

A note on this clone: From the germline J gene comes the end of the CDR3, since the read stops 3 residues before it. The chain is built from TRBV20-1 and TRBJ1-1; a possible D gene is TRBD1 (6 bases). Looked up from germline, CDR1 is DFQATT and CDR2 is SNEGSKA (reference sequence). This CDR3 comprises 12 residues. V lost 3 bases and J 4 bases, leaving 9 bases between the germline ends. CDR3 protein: CSARTGLTEAFF. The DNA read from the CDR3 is TGCAGTGCTAGGACAGGCCTCACTGAA.

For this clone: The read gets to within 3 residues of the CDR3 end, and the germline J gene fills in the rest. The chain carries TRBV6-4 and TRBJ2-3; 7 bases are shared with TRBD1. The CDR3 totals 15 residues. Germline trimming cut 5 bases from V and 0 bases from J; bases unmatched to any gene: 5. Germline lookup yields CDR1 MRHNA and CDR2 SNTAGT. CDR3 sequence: CASSTGQSSTDTQYF. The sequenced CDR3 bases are TGTGCCAGCAGTACGGGACAGTCTAGCACAGATACG.

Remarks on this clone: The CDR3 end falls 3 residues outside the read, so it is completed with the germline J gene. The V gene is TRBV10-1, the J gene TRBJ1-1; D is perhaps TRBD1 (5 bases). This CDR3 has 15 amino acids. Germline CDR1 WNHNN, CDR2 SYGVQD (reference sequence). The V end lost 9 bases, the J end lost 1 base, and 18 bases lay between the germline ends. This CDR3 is CAREAGGESNTEAFF. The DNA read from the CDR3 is TGCGCCAGGGAGGCCGGGGGGGAGTCGAACACTGAA.